This T cell receptor beta chain was documented in a study of glioma-infiltrating T cells after dendritic cell vaccination. Whole-study context: Treatment, given 2003 to 2012, was autologous tumor lysate-pulsed dendritic cell vaccination.

A note on this clone: As yet, its antigen is unknown.

Only in-frame clones appear in the TCRdb table, and some are missing; sequencing was by immunoSEQ multiplex PCR. The data show tens of thousands of clones, 80% to 90% seen once. The germline CDR1 and CDR2 sequences are SGHTA and FQGNSA. This CDR3 has 12 amino acids. The germline V and J ends were trimmed by 5 bases and 6 bases, with 11 bases remaining between them. Study-level points and caveats: TCR clonality showed no direct relationship with survival.

Documented time point: after dendritic cell vaccination, including at tumor progression/relapse. The V and J genes are TRBV7-2 and TRBJ2-7; TRBD1 might be the D (6 bases). The sequencing used blood, collected after dendritic cell vaccination. The receptor comes from a human donor with glioblastoma. The CDR3 nucleotides are TGTGCCAGCAGCGGGGGCCGGTTCGAGCAGTACTTC. This gives the protein CASSGGRFEQYF.